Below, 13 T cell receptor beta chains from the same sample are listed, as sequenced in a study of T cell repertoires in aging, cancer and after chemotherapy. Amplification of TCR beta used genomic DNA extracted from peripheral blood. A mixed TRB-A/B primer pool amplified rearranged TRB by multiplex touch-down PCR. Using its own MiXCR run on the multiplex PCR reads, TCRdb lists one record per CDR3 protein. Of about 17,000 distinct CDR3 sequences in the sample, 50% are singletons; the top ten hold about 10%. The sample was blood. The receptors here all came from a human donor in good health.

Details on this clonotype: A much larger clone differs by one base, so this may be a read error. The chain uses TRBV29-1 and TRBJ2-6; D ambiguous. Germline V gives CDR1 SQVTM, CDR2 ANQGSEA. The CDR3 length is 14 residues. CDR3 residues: CSVMGLVWANVPTF. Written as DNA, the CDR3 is TGCAGCGTTATGGGGTTAGTCTGGGCCAACGTCCCGACTTTC.

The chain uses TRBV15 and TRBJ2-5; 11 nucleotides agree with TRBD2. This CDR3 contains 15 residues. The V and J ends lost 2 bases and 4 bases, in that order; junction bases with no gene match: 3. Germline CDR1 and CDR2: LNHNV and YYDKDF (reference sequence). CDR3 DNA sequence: TGTGCCACCAGCAGAACTAGCGGGAGTAGAGAGACCCAGTACTTC. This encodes CATSRTSGSRETQYF.

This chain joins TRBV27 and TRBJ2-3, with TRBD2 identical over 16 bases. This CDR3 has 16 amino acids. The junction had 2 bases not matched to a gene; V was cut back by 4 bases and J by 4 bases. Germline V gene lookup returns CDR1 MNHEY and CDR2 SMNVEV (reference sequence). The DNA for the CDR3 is TGTGCCAGCAGTTCGGGACTAGCGGGAGGGTCAGATACGCAGTATTTT. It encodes CASSSGLAGGSDTQYF.

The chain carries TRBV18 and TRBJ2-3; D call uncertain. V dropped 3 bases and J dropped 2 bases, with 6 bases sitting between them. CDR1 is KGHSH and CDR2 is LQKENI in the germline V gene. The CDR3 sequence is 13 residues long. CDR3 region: CASSPSITDTQYF. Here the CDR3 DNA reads TGTGCCAGCTCACCGAGTATCACAGATACGCAGTATTTT.

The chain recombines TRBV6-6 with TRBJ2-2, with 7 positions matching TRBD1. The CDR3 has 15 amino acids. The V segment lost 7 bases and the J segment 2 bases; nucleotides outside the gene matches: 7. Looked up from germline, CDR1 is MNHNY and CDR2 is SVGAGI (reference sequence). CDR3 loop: CASITGTVNTGELFF. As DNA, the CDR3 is TGTGCCAGCATTACCGGGACAGTAAACACCGGGGAGCTGTTTTTT.

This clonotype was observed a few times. The CDR3 loop reads CASSFGTGATYEQYF. In nucleotides, the CDR3 is TGTGCCAGCAGTTTCGGGACAGGCGCCACCTACGAGCAGTACTTC. The rearrangement uses TRBV6-4 and TRBJ2-7; 8 bases are shared with TRBD1. This CDR3 is 15 amino acids long. V was clipped by 5 bases and J by 2 bases; unmatched bases: 8. CDR1 MRHNA and CDR2 SNTAGT come from the germline V gene.

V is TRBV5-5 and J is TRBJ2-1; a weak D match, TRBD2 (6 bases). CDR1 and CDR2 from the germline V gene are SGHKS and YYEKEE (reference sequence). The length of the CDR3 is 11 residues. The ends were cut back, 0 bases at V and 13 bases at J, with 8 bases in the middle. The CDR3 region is CASSLGRDQFF. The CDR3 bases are TGTGCCAGCAGCTTGGGGCGGGATCAGTTCTTC.

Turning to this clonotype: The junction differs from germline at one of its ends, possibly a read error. This chain's CDR3 is CASSEGPPNF. The CDR3 region has the DNA TGTGCCAGCAGTGAAGGGCCGCCGAACTTC. V is TRBV6-1 and J is TRBJ2-7; D is undetermined. Per germline, CDR1 MNHNS and CDR2 SASEGT. This CDR3 is 10 amino acids long.

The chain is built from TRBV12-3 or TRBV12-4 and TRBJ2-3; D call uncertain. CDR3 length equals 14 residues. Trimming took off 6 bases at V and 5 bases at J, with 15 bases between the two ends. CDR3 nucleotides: TGTGCCAGCAGCCTCGGTGGGTCGGTAGATACGCAGTATTTT. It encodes CASSLGGSVDTQYF.

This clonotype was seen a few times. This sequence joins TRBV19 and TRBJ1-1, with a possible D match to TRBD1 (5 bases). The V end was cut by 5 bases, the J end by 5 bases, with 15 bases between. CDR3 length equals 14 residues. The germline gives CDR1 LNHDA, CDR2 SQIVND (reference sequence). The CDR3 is CASSSLGVVTEAFF. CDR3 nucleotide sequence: TGTGCCAGTAGTTCGTTGGGGGTGGTAACTGAAGCTTTCTTT.

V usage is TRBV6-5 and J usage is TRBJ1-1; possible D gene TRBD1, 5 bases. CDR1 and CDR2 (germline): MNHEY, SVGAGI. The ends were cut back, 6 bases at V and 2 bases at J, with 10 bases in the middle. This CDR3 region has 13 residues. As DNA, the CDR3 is TGTGCCAGCAGGCTCGGGGGAAACACTGAAGCTTTCTTT. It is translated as CASRLGGNTEAFF.

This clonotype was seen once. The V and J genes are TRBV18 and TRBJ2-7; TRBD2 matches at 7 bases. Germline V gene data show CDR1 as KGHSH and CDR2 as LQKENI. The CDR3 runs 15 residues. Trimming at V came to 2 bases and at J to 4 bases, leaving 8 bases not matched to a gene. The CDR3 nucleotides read TGTGCCAGCTCACCAATGGCGGGAGCGGGGTACGAGCAGTACTTC. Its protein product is CASSPMAGAGYEQYF.

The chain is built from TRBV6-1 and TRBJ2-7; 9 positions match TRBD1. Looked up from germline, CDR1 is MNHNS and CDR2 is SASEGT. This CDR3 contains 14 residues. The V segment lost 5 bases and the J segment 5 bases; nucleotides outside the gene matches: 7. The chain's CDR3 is CASSQSGTGNEQYF. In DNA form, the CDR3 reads TGTGCCAGCAGTCAATCCGGGACAGGGAACGAGCAGTACTTC.